The source of this TCR beta chain is a study of PD-1 blockade in classical Hodgkin lymphoma. Every patient relapsed after autologous stem cell transplantation, and brentuximab vedotin exposure varied. Between the trimmed V and J ends, which lost 3 bases and 5 bases, there was a span of 8 bases. The germline V gene encodes CDR1 LNHDA and CDR2 SQIVND (reference sequence). The CDR3 spans 13 residues. Only in-frame clones appear in the TCRdb table, and some are missing; sequencing was by immunoSEQ multiplex PCR. The data show some 96,000 clones, roughly 90% seen once. The origin of this receptor is a human donor with classical Hodgkin lymphoma. Here the sequenced sample was peripheral blood mononuclear cells (PBMCs), taken at baseline. The V and J genes are TRBV19 and TRBJ2-1, with D unresolved. The CDR3 loop is CASSILGDNEQFF. The CDR3, as DNA: TGTGCCAGTAGTATCCTTGGAGACAATGAGCAGTTCTTC. The full variable domain, in which reference TRBV19 and TRBJ2-1 provide the parts outside the CDR3, is DGGITQSPKYLFRKEGQNVTLSCEQNLNHDAMYWYRQDPGQGLRLIYYSQIVNDFQKGDIAEGYSVSREKKESFPLTVTSAQKNPTAFYLCASSILGDNEQFFGPGTRLTVL.